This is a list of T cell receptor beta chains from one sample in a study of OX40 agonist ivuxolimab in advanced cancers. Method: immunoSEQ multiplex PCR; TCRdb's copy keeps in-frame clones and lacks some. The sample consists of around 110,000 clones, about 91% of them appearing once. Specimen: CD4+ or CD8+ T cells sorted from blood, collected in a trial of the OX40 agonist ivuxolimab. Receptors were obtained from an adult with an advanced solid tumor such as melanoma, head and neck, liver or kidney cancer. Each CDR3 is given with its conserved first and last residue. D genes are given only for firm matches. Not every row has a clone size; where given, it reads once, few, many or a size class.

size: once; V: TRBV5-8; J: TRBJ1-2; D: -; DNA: TGTGCCAGCAGCACACAACCCGACAGGTCCTATGGCTACACCTTC; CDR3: CASSTQPDRSYGYTF
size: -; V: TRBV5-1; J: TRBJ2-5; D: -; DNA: TGCGCCAGCAGGGACGAGGGGGAGACCCAGTACTTC; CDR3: CASRDEGETQYF
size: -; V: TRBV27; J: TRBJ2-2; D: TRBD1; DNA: TGTGCCAGCAGGCAAACTAGGGACAGGCAATACACCGGGGAGCTGTTTTTT; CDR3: CASRQTRDRQYTGELFF
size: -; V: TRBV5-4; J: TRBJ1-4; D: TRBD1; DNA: TGTGCCAGCAGCCGGACAGGAGCAACTAATGAAAAACTGTTTTTT; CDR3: CASSRTGATNEKLFF
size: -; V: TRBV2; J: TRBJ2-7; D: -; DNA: TGTGCCAGCAGTTTTGTCCCTAGCGAGCAGTACTTC; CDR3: CASSFVPSEQYF
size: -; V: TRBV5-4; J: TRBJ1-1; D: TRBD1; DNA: TGTGCCAGCAGCCTCCCGGGACAGGGAGGCACTGAAGCTTTCTTT; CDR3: CASSLPGQGGTEAFF
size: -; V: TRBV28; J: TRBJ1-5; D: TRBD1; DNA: TGTGCCAGCACCCCGGACAGGGCGGGTCAGCCCCAGCATTTT; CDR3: CASTPDRAGQPQHF
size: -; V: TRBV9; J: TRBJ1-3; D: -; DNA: TGTGCCAGCAGCCTACAGAATACTGGAAACACCATATATTTT; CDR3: CASSLQNTGNTIYF
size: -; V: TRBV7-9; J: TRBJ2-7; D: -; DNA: TGTGCCAGCAGCTTAGCACCGTCTGCCCCCTACGAGCAGTACTTC; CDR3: CASSLAPSAPYEQYF
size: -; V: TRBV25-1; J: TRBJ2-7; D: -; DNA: TGTGCCAGCAGTAGACGGACGGTATCCTACGAGCAGTACTTC; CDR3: CASSRRTVSYEQYF
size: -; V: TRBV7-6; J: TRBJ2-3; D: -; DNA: TGTGCCAGCAGCTTAAATGCGGGACTTCCCACAGATACGCAGTATTTT; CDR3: CASSLNAGLPTDTQYF
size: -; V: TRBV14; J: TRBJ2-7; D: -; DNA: TGTGCCAGCAGCCAAGTCCGGGGGAACGAGCAGTACTTC; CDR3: CASSQVRGNEQYF
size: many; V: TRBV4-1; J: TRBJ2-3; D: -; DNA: TGCGCCAGCAGCCAGGTGGACATGGGCTTCACGCGCACAGATACGCAGTATTTT; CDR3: CASSQVDMGFTRTDTQYF
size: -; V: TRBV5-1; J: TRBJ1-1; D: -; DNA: TGCGCCAGCAGCTTTTCGGAGGATACTGAAGCTTTCTTT; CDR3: CASSFSEDTEAFF
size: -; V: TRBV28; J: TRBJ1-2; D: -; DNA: TGTGCCAGCAGTTGGACACTTTATGGCTACACCTTC; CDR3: CASSWTLYGYTF
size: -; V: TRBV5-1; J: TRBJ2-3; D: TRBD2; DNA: TGCGCCAGCAGCTCCTTAGCGGGAGGGAACACAGATACGCAGTATTTT; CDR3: CASSSLAGGNTDTQYF
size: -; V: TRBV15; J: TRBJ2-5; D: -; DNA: TGTGCCACCAGCAGAGCTCCAGGGGGGCAAGAGACCCAGTACTTC; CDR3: CATSRAPGGQETQYF
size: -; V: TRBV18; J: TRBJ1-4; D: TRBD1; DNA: TGTGCCAGTTCACCAATCGCGGGACAGGGTGAAAAACTGTTTTTT; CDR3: CASSPIAGQGEKLFF
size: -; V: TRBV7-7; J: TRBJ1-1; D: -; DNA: TGTGCTAGCAGCCTTTCAATGAACACTGAAGCTTTCTTT; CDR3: CASSLSMNTEAFF
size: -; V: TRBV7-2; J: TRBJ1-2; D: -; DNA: TGTGCCAGCAGCTTAGTTGAACAGAGCTATGGCTACACCTTC; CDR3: CASSLVEQSYGYTF
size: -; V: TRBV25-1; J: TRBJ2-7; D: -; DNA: TGTGCCAGCAGTGCGCCCCGGGCCCCCTCCTACGAGCAGTACTTC; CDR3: CASSAPRAPSYEQYF
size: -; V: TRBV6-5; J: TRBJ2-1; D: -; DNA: TGTGCCAGCAGTTACCTGGGTCGGAACAATGAGCAGTTCTTC; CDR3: CASSYLGRNNEQFF
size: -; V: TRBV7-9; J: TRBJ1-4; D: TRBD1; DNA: TGTGCCAGCAGCTTAGCGGGACAGGGAGGCAGGGAAAAACTGTTTTTT; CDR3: CASSLAGQGGREKLFF
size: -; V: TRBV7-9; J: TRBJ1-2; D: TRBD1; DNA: TGTGCCAGCAGCTTATTCTCTCTGGGGACAGGGCGATTGGGTGGCTACACCTTC; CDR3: CASSLFSLGTGRLGGYTF